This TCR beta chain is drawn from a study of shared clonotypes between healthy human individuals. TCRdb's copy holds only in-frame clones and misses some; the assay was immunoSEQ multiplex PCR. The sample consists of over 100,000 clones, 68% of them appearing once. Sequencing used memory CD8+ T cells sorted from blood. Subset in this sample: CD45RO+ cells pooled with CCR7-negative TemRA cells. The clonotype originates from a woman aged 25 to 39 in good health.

Here the CDR3 DNA reads TGTGCCAGCAGTTACTCGAATGAGCAGTTCTTC. The encoded protein is CASSYSNEQFF. The genes are TRBV6-6 and TRBJ2-1; D not certain. The CDR3 is 11 amino acids. Germline V CDR1 and CDR2: MNHNY, SVGAGI (reference sequence). Trimming removed 0 bases from V and 7 bases from J, with 1 base in between.